A selection of T cell receptor beta chains follows, all from one sample in a study of Graves' ophthalmopathy and Graves' hyperthyroidism. One entry per CDR3 protein, called by TCRdb with MiXCR from the multiplex PCR reads. The data hold 400,000 to 500,000 distinct CDR3 sequences, with approximately 21% observed a single time. Sequenced material: peripheral blood. Receptors originate from a woman younger than 30 with stable Graves' hyperthyroidism. The CDR3 runs from the conserved cysteine through the conserved F or W. Each record gives: J gene, D gene, clone size, V gene, CDR3 protein, CDR3 DNA. D genes are given only for firm matches. Only some rows state a clone size, as once, few, many or a class for expanded clones.

>TRBJ1-2|.|.|TRBV9
CASSVEADTYGYTF
TGTGCCAGCAGCGTAGAGGCGGACACCTATGGCTACACCTTC
>TRBJ2-2|.|many|TRBV10-1
CATRESGTTGELFF
TGCGCCACCCGGGAGTCCGGGACCACCGGGGAGCTGTTTTTT
>TRBJ1-1|.|.|TRBV3-1
CASSPRAGSNTEAFF
TGTGCCAGCAGCCCCCGAGCAGGGTCGAACACTGAAGCTTTCTTT
>TRBJ2-2|.|many|TRBV12-3/TRBV12-4
CASSLAWAGELFF
TGTGCCAGCAGCTTAGCTTGGGCCGGGGAGCTGTTTTTT
>TRBJ1-5|.|many|TRBV19
CASSPQDSRYSNQPQHF
TGTGCCAGTAGTCCCCAGGACAGCCGGTATAGCAATCAGCCCCAGCATTTT
>TRBJ1-5|.|many|TRBV12-3/TRBV12-4
CASQGPSNQPQHF
TGTGCCAGCCAGGGGCCTAGCAATCAGCCCCAGCATTTT
>TRBJ1-6|.|few|TRBV12-3/TRBV12-4
CASTPMGGNNSPLHF
TGTGCCAGCACCCCCATGGGGGGGAATAATTCACCCCTCCACTTT
>TRBJ1-2|.|many|TRBV6-1
CASMKQGGGYTF
TGTGCCAGCATGAAGCAAGGAGGAGGCTACACCTTC
>TRBJ2-2|.|.|TRBV30
CALTQGDLNTGELFF
TGTGCCTTAACTCAGGGGGACTTGAACACCGGGGAGCTGTTTTTT
>TRBJ1-6|.|.|TRBV20-1
CSATALVRTENNSALHF
TGCAGTGCTACGGCTCTTGTTAGGACAGAAAATAATTCAGCCCTCCACTTT
>TRBJ1-1|TRBD1|many|TRBV19
CASMRGQGDLNTEAFF
TGTGCCAGTATGAGGGGACAGGGGGACTTGAACACTGAAGCTTTCTTT
>TRBJ1-1|.|few|TRBV30
CAWSVGIMNTEAFF
TGTGCCTGGAGTGTAGGGATCATGAACACTGAAGCTTTCTTT
>TRBJ2-7|TRBD2|few|TRBV6-5
CASSYPPSGTRYEQYF
TGTGCCAGCAGTTATCCTCCTAGCGGAACCCGGTACGAGCAGTACTTC
>TRBJ2-7|TRBD1|many|TRBV6-1
CASSRTGTEIYEQYF
TGTGCCAGCAGTAGAACCGGGACAGAAATCTACGAGCAGTACTTC
>TRBJ2-5|TRBD2|.|TRBV29-1
CSVEIAGEGETQYF
TGCAGCGTGGAGATAGCGGGAGAGGGAGAGACCCAGTACTTC
>TRBJ2-5|.|many|TRBV2
CASSEETGLDF
TGTGCCAGCAGTGAAGAAACGGGCCTCGATTTC
>TRBJ2-7|.|many|TRBV12-3/TRBV12-4
CASSFSLVAGPEQYF
TGTGCCAGCAGTTTCTCCTTGGTGGCGGGGCCCGAGCAGTACTTC
>TRBJ2-3|.|many|TRBV28
CASSTGRQEDTQYF
TGTGCCAGCAGTACAGGGAGGCAGGAAGATACGCAGTATTTT
>TRBJ1-6|TRBD1|many|TRBV19
CASGTGKSPLHF
TGTGCCAGTGGGACAGGGAAATCACCCCTCCACTTT
>TRBJ2-7|TRBD1|many|TRBV2
CASSPDRGVDYEQYF
TGTGCCAGCAGCCCCGACAGGGGAGTAGACTACGAGCAGTACTTC